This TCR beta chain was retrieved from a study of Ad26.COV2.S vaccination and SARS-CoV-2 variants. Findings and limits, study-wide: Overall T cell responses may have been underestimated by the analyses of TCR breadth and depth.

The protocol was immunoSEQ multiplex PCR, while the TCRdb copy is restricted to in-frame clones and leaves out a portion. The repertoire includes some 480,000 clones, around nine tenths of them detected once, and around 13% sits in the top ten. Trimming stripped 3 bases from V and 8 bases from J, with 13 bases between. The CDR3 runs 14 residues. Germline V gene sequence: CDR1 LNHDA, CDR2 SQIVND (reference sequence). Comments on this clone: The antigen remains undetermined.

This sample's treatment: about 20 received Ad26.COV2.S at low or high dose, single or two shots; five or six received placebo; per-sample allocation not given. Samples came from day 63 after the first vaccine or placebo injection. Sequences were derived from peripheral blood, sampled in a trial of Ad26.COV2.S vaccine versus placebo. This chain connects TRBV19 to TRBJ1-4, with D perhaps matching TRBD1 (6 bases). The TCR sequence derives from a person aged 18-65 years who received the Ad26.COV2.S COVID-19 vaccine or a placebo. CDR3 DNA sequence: TGTGCCAGTAGTATCGGGGGGCTGAAGGAAAAACTGTTTTTT. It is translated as CASSIGGLKEKLFF.